The 23 T cell receptor beta chains below all came from one sample that was sequenced in a study of OX40 agonist ivuxolimab in advanced cancers. TCRdb's copy holds only in-frame clones and misses some; the assay was immunoSEQ multiplex PCR. This table has 60,000 or so clones, roughly 86% appearing once. Sequenced here: CD4+ or CD8+ T cells sorted from blood, sampled in a trial of the OX40 agonist ivuxolimab. These receptors all stem from an adult with an advanced solid tumor such as melanoma, head and neck, liver or kidney cancer.

This chain links TRBV6-5 with TRBJ1-2; TRBD1 aligns across 8 bases. V lost 6 bases to trimming and J lost 7 bases; unmatched junction nucleotides: 13. The length of the CDR3 is 15 residues. Germline V CDR1 and CDR2: MNHEY, SVGAGI. The CDR3 loop is CASRQPARQGIGYTF. The CDR3 region has the DNA TGTGCCAGCAGGCAACCCGCTCGACAGGGGATTGGCTACACCTTC.

The J gene is TRBJ2-5, the V gene TRBV2; a weak D match, TRBD2 (5 bases). This CDR3 comprises 16 residues. Germline-derived CDR1 and CDR2 are SNHLY and FYNNEI. Trimming pared 5 bases from V and 5 bases from J, leaving 21 bases between. Written as DNA, the CDR3 is TGTGCCAGCAGTCTAACCGGACTGCTACCCGGGGAGACCCAGTACTTC. It codes for CASSLTGLLPGETQYF.

The V and J genes are TRBV30 and TRBJ1-2; the match to TRBD1 covers 9 bases. V gave up 0 bases and J gave up 3 bases; unmatched junction bases: 5. CDR1 and CDR2 (germline): GTSNPN, SVGIG (reference sequence). This CDR3 region has 15 residues. As DNA, the CDR3 is TGTGCCTGGAGTGTGGGACAGGGTCGAGACTATGGCTACACCTTC. Translated: CAWSVGQGRDYGYTF.

This clone was seen more than once but under ten times. The genes are TRBV14 and TRBJ2-5, with a possible D match to TRBD2 (5 bases). This CDR3 has 21 residues. V lost 1 base and J lost 4, with 31 bases in between. Per the germline V gene, CDR1 is SGHDN and CDR2 is FVKESK. CDR3 bases: TGTGCCAGCAGCCAAGGGTTAGTCTCGGGATGGCTCACAGAAGGCGGAGAGACCCAGTACTTC. This gives the protein CASSQGLVSGWLTEGGETQYF.

V and J are TRBV7-9 and TRBJ1-2, with 8 bases identical to TRBD1. CDR1 and CDR2 from the germline V gene are SEHNR and FQNEAQ (reference sequence). V gave up 4 bases and J gave up 7 bases; unmatched junction bases: 8. The CDR3 extends over 14 amino acids. DNA for the CDR3: TGTGCCAGCAGCTGGGGACAGGCCACTAGTGGCTACACCTTC. Translated, it gives CASSWGQATSGYTF.

V usage is TRBV13 and J usage is TRBJ1-1; 8 nucleotides line up with TRBD1. The CDR3 consists of 16 residues. CDR1 is PRHDT, CDR2 FYEKMQ, per germline (reference sequence). The junction had 9 bases not matched to a gene; V was cut back by 2 bases and J by 4 bases. CDR3 amino acids: CASSLPDRDGATEAFF. The CDR3 nucleotides read TGTGCCAGCAGCTTACCGGACAGGGATGGGGCCACTGAAGCTTTCTTT.

This sequence joins TRBV15 and TRBJ2-7; TRBD1 agrees at 7 bases. Germline assignment: CDR1 LNHNV and CDR2 YYDKDF (reference sequence). With 1 base clipped from V and 2 bases from J, the junction kept 8 bases outside the gene matches. CDR3 length: 16 amino acids. This CDR3 is CATSRAGGQDPYEQYF. The CDR3 DNA follows: TGTGCCACCAGCAGAGCCGGTGGACAGGACCCCTACGAGCAGTACTTC.

With respect to this clone: Within the sample, other DNA sequences also encode this same CDR3. The V gene is TRBV18, the J gene TRBJ1-5, with D tentatively TRBD1 (6 bases). Germline CDR1 reads KGHSH; CDR2 reads LQKENI. The CDR3 spans 14 residues. Trimming removed 3 bases at V and 3 bases at J, with 9 bases between. The CDR3 region is CASSPDRLNQPQHF. CDR3 bases: TGTGCCAGCTCACCGGACAGACTCAATCAGCCCCAGCATTTT.

This clone has a handful of counts. The CDR3 bases are TGTGCCAGCAGCCTCCAGACGGGGACGGATGAGCAGTTCTTC. It is translated as CASSLQTGTDEQFF. The V gene is TRBV5-4, the J gene TRBJ2-1; the D call may be TRBD1 or TRBD2 (5 bases each). The germline V gene encodes CDR1 SGHNT and CDR2 YYREEE (reference sequence). V dropped 4 bases and J dropped 8 bases, with 16 bases sitting between them. The CDR3 runs 14 residues.

The chain recombines TRBV2 with TRBJ2-1, with 10 nucleotides matching TRBD2. V was clipped by 3 bases and J by 7 bases; unmatched bases: 6. From germline, CDR1 is SNHLY and CDR2 FYNNEI. This CDR3 is 15 amino acids long. The CDR3: CASSDSGGPANEQFF. DNA for the CDR3: TGTGCCAGCAGTGATAGCGGGGGGCCGGCAAATGAGCAGTTCTTC.

The chain employs TRBV18 and TRBJ1-1; tentative D call: TRBD1 (6 bases). The germline gives CDR1 KGHSH, CDR2 LQKENI. This CDR3 has 15 residues. Trimming took off 3 bases at V and 6 bases at J, with 17 bases between the two ends. CDR3 residues: CASSPREGGAAEAFF. Here the CDR3 DNA reads TGTGCCAGCTCACCTCGCGAGGGGGGGGCCGCTGAAGCTTTCTTT.

The chain combines TRBV19 with TRBJ1-4; 7 positions agree with TRBD1. The V and J ends lost 3 bases and 2 bases, in that order; junction bases with no gene match: 6. Germline lookup yields CDR1 LNHDA and CDR2 SQIVND (reference sequence). CDR3 length: 16 residues. The DNA for the CDR3 is TGTGCCAGTAGTATCGCAGACAGGGCCACTAATGAAAAACTGTTTTTT. Its translation: CASSIADRATNEKLFF.

The chain is built from TRBV5-1 and TRBJ2-1; tentative D call: TRBD1 (6 bases). CDR3 length equals 14 residues. Trimming pared 3 bases from V and 9 bases from J, leaving 16 bases between. Germline assignment: CDR1 SGHRS and CDR2 YFSETQ. The CDR3, as DNA: TGCGCCAGCAGCTCGGGTAACACAGGGACTGAGCAGTTCTTC. It specifies CASSSGNTGTEQFF.

The CDR3 DNA follows: TGTGCCAGCAGTCTAGCGGGGGGCATCAATGAGCAGTTCTTC. Its protein is CASSLAGGINEQFF. The chain couples TRBV2 to TRBJ2-1, with TRBD2 matching over 11 bases. J was trimmed by 6 bases and V by 5 bases; bases with no gene match: 3. This CDR3 spans 14 amino acids. Germline V gene lookup returns CDR1 SNHLY and CDR2 FYNNEI.

The gene calls are TRBV2 and TRBJ2-1; 14 nucleotides match TRBD2. The V and J ends lost 11 bases and 8 bases, in that order; junction bases with no gene match: 14. Germline assignment: CDR1 SNHLY and CDR2 FYNNEI. The CDR3 consists of 16 residues. The CDR3 coding sequence is TGTGCCTCCGCCGACAGACTAGCGGGGGGGCCCCATGAGCAGTTCTTC. Protein sequence: CASADRLAGGPHEQFF. The variable domain in full, with the rest retrieved from reference TRBV2 and TRBJ2-1, is EPEVTQTPSHQVTQMGQEVILRCVPISNHLYFYWYRQILGQKVEFLVSFYNNEISEKSEIFDDQFSVERPDGSNFTLKIRSTKLEDSAMYFCASADRLAGGPHEQFFGPGTRLTVL.

The chain employs TRBV5-1 and TRBJ2-7; 7 nucleotides align to TRBD2. This CDR3 region has 12 residues. V was clipped by 3 bases and J by 7 bases; unmatched bases: 4. From germline, CDR1 is SGHRS and CDR2 YFSETQ. The CDR3 DNA follows: TGCGCCAGCAGCTATCTCGGGGGGGAGCAGTACTTC. It is translated as CASSYLGGEQYF.

The CDR3 DNA follows: TGTGCCAGCAGCTTAGAGGGGACAAGGGGCCTGAGGGAGCAGTACTTC. Its protein is CASSLEGTRGLREQYF. J is TRBJ2-7 and V is TRBV7-8, with D maybe TRBD1 (6 bases). The CDR3 has 16 residues. The germline V gene has CDR1 SGHVS and CDR2 FQNEAQ. The germline V and J ends were trimmed by 1 base and 7 bases, with 20 bases remaining between them.

The chain couples TRBV5-4 to TRBJ2-6; D call uncertain. Germline assignment: CDR1 SGHNT and CDR2 YYREEE (reference sequence). CDR3 length equals 14 residues. The V and J ends lost 6 bases and 0 bases respectively, with 7 bases between them. The CDR3 loop reads CASKSDSGANVLTF. Written as DNA, the CDR3 is TGTGCCAGCAAAAGTGACTCTGGGGCCAACGTCCTGACTTTC.

This clone appeared a few times. This sequence joins TRBV27 and TRBJ2-2; the D gene is possibly TRBD1 (6 bases). V was trimmed by 5 bases and J by 5 bases, leaving 15 bases between them. Germline V gene lookup returns CDR1 MNHEY and CDR2 SMNVEV (reference sequence). This CDR3 is built from 15 residues. CDR3 DNA: TGTGCCAGCAGTCCACAGGGAGTCATTACCGGGGAGCTGTTTTTT. Translating gives CASSPQGVITGELFF.

V gene TRBV5-1 combines with J gene TRBJ1-2; 8 nucleotides match TRBD1. V shed 2 bases and J 8 bases; nucleotides not matched to a gene: 8. This CDR3 has 14 amino acids. CDR1 and CDR2 from the germline V gene are SGHRS and YFSETQ. CDR3 amino acids: CASSFGQGARGYTF. The CDR3 nucleotides are TGCGCCAGCAGCTTTGGGCAGGGGGCCCGCGGCTACACCTTC.

V is TRBV5-4 and J is TRBJ1-2; D is perhaps TRBD1 (6 bases). Deletions cut 4 bases from V and 2 bases from J, with 12 bases between. The germline V gene has CDR1 SGHNT and CDR2 YYREEE (reference sequence). CDR3 size: 14 residues. As DNA, the CDR3 is TGTGCCAGCAGCACTCGGACAGAGAACTATGGCTACACCTTC. Translated, it gives CASSTRTENYGYTF.

The V call is TRBV7-2, the J call TRBJ2-3, with 9 bases identical to TRBD2. With 1 base clipped from V and 3 bases from J, the junction kept 8 bases outside the gene matches. This CDR3 has 17 amino acids. Germline assignment: CDR1 SGHTA and CDR2 FQGNSA. The DNA for the CDR3 is TGTGCCAGCAGCTTAGGCTGGCGGGGGGGCCCTACAGATACGCAGTATTTT. Amino acid sequence: CASSLGWRGGPTDTQYF.

The chain links TRBV4-1 to TRBJ2-5, with D unresolved. The CDR3 has 14 amino acids. Per the germline V gene, CDR1 is MGHRA and CDR2 is YSYEKL. Trimming stripped 1 base from V and 4 bases from J, with 10 bases between. CDR3 sequence (DNA): TGCGCCAGCAGCCAAGTGGGAATCGGAGAGACCCAGTACTTC. Its translation: CASSQVGIGETQYF.